This TCR beta chain emerged from a study of blood T cell repertoires in COVID-19 (TCRdb year 2020). General notes on the study: Samples covering the acute and convalescent phases of COVID-19 were provided by collaborators in the United States, Italy and Spain. The material from the prospective study consisted of cDNA or gDNA derived from T cells, B-cell-depleted T cells, or PBMCs. Deeply sampled blood TCRbeta repertoires from subjects exposed to, actively infected with, or recovered from COVID-19 were included in the dataset. The repertoires were made available in a free public database intended to serve as a resource for research on the immune response to SARS-CoV-2. The samples were drawn from two sources: the first 160 participants of the ongoing ImmuneRACE study, and 1,000 to 1,500 subjects contributed by 6 global collaborators. Nearly every sample came with metadata listing a de-identified subject ID, COVID-19 status, age in years and sex. Where available, HLA class I and class II types were taken from metadata supplied by the sample provider and were not determined by assay-based typing. Overall results and qualifications from the work: The quantity of clinical and demographic metadata differed by source and by participant and was supplied without curation.

The immunoSEQ Assay, a bias-controlled multiplex PCR, was used to amplify TCRbeta CDR3 regions from genomic DNA. The study's own analysis went as follows. The number of nucleated cells in each sample was estimated from the amplification of reference gene primers within the assay. To quantify the absolute abundance of each unique TCRbeta CDR3 rearrangement, sequence reads were collapsed and filtered. For each sample, productive Simpson clonality was calculated as the square root of Simpson's diversity index across productive rearrangements. TCRdb stores this immuneACCESS table with in-frame sequences only. Part of the clones is absent; in the studies checked, under half of the shortfall reflects unresolved V genes, and no reason is known for the rest. V, J and clone size reflect that table, while D and trimming were determined from the DNA. Across this sample there are 100,000 to 120,000 clones, with 88% seen only once. Around 3.2% of the sample rests with the top ten.

A word on this clone: Its antigen is currently not known. Within one base of it there is no much larger clone, and no base qualities were kept.

Collaborating institutions collected whole blood in K2EDTA tubes following their own protocols. For TCRbeta analysis, collaborator samples were shipped as frozen whole blood, as isolated PBMCs, or as DNA extracted from either sample type. Clipping removes 7 bases from V and 4 bases from J, with 4 as the unmatched junction base count. The cysteine opens and the phenylalanine closes a CDR3 of 12 amino acids. Here the CDR3 DNA is all that survives: 36 bases in frame from base 1. CDR1 SNHLY and CDR2 FYNNEI were looked up in the germline V gene. Recombination joined TRBV2 with TRBJ2-7, with 7 junctional bases fitting TRBD1. The sample comprised peripheral blood. The sequence came from a woman between 50 and 59 years old with acute or convalescent COVID-19. The nucleotide sequence is TGTGCCAGCAAGGCAGGGGGATACGAGCAGTACTTC. Protein translation: CASKAGGYEQYF.